Described below is a single TCR beta chain sequence and its context. Study processing details: Using reference gene primer amplification, nucleated cell counts were estimated. TCRdb keeps only in-frame clones here, not all; method: immunoSEQ multiplex PCR. V and J calls and clone size follow that table, whereas D and trimming were derived from the DNA. The sample holds around 74,000 clones; 87% are singletons and the top ten take 6.5% to 8.5%. The sample is drawn from a study of blood T cell repertoires in COVID-19. In the study overall: Sites across the United States, Italy and Spain contributed samples from acute and convalescent COVID-19.

The CDR3 loop spans 14 amino acids. Germline V gives CDR1 LNHDA, CDR2 SQIVND (reference sequence). The ends lost 6 bases at V and 8 bases at J; junction bases unmatched: 9. The J gene is TRBJ2-1, the V gene TRBV19; 8 nucleotides line up with TRBD2. This TCR came from a man aged 25-45 years with acute or convalescent COVID-19. Sequencing input: peripheral blood. As DNA, the CDR3 is TGTGCCAGTAGCGGAGCGGGAGTTATGGATGAGCAGTTCTTC. Amino acids: CASSGAGVMDEQFF.